The T cell receptor beta chain under discussion was sequenced for a study of blood T cells in healthy people across ages. Study-level information: About one barcoded beta molecule was captured per two T cells (by template switching).

A second PCR of 7 to 11 cycles used a sample-barcoded 5' primer and a J-beta primer mix. TCRdb analysed the 5' RACE reads with MiXCR anew, one entry per CDR3 protein. The table includes about a million distinct CDR3 sequences, roughly 51% detected once. This clonotype has only a few counts. The CDR3 loop spans 13 amino acids. V was clipped by 7 bases and J by 2 bases, with 9 bases between them. The germline CDR1 and CDR2 sequences are MNHEY and SVGEGT. Sample: blood. This chain uses TRBV6-2 or TRBV6-3 with TRBJ2-1, with D possibly TRBD2 on 6 matching bases. The sequence derives from a woman between 55 and 75 years old in good health. CDR3 sequence (DNA): TGTGCCAGCACGCGACTAGCCTACAATGAGCAGTTCTTC. This codes for CASTRLAYNEQFF.